The 32 T cell receptor beta chains below all came from one sample that was sequenced in a study of blood T cell repertoires in COVID-19. Sequencing used immunoSEQ multiplex PCR; TCRdb keeps in-frame clones, though not all of them. This table has about 50,000 clones, approximately 84% appearing once. Sequencing was performed on peripheral blood. These receptors all stem from a man in his sixties with acute or convalescent COVID-19.

The CDR3, as DNA: TGCGCCAGCAGCTTGGTACAGGGGCCGACGAACACTGAAGCTTTCTTT. Its translation: CASSLVQGPTNTEAFF. The V call is TRBV5-1, the J call TRBJ1-1; 7 bases map to TRBD1. Germline values: CDR1 SGHRS, CDR2 YFSETQ. V was pared by 0 bases and J by 1 base, with 6 bases of the junction left unmatched. The length of the CDR3 is 16 residues.

The chain combines TRBV12-3 or TRBV12-4 with TRBJ1-6; D is possibly TRBD1 (5 bases). This CDR3 is built from 13 residues. The V and J ends lost 0 bases and 8 bases respectively, with 5 bases between them. The CDR3 bases are TGTGCCAGCAGTTTAGCACAGGATTCACCCCTCCACTTT. The encoded protein is CASSLAQDSPLHF.

J is TRBJ2-3 and V is TRBV11-3, with no clear D. The germline gives CDR1 SGHNT, CDR2 YENEEA. This CDR3 is 12 amino acids long. V was shortened by 5 bases and J by 6 bases, with 9 bases between the two germline ends. In nucleotides, the CDR3 is TGTGCCAGCAGCCTCCCTGCGGATACGCAGTATTTT. Translated, it gives CASSLPADTQYF. The full variable domain, rest sourced from reference TRBV11-3 and TRBJ2-3, is EAGVVQSPRYKIIEKKQPVAFWCNPISGHNTLYWYLQNLGQGPELLIRYENEEAVDDSQLPKDRFSAERLKGVDSTLKIQPAELGDSAVYLCASSLPADTQYFGPGTRLTVL.

This CDR3 is CSVFTGGGQPQHF. CDR3 sequence (DNA): TGCAGCGTTTTTACAGGGGGCGGTCAGCCCCAGCATTTT. The genes are TRBV29-1 and TRBJ1-5, with 9 bases fitting TRBD1. The CDR3 covers 13 residues. CDR1 SQVTM and CDR2 ANQGSEA come from the germline V gene. J gave up 6 bases and V 5 bases, and 5 bases lay outside the gene matches. Using reference TRBV29-1 and TRBJ1-5 for the parts outside the CDR3, the full variable domain is SAVISQKPSRDICQRGTSLTIQCQVDSQVTMMFWYRQQPGQSLTLIATANQGSEATYESGFVIDKFPISRPNLTFSTLTVSNMSPEDSSIYLCSVFTGGGQPQHFGDGTRLSIL.

This chain connects TRBV28 to TRBJ1-2; 12 nucleotides align to TRBD1. V lost 7 bases and J lost 6; bases outside the gene matches: 6. The CDR3 length is 14 residues. Germline loops: CDR1 MDHEN, CDR2 SYDVKM. CDR3 DNA sequence: TGTGCCAGCATTAGGGGACAGGGGGCGAATGGCTACACCTTC. Amino acids: CASIRGQGANGYTF.

The genes are TRBV11-2 and TRBJ2-2; tentative D call: TRBD2 (6 bases). Germline V gives CDR1 SGHAT, CDR2 FQNNGV. The CDR3 is 16 residues long. The ends were cut back, 3 bases at V and 7 bases at J, with 18 bases in the middle. The CDR3 region is CASSFLRGEKGGELFF. CDR3 nucleotides: TGTGCCAGCAGCTTCCTGCGGGGCGAAAAGGGCGGGGAGCTGTTTTTT.

This clone was picked up a small number of times. The V gene is TRBV5-5, the J gene TRBJ1-6, with TRBD1 matching 7 bases. V shed 5 bases, J shed 11 bases, and the junction held 7 bases outside the gene matches. Germline V lookup: CDR1 SGHKS, CDR2 YYEKEE (reference sequence). The CDR3 consists of 13 residues. CDR3 sequence reads: CASSLTGDAPLHF. In nucleotides, the CDR3 is TGTGCCAGCAGTTTAACAGGGGATGCACCCCTCCACTTT.

This rearrangement joins TRBV5-6 to TRBJ1-1, with D perhaps matching TRBD1 (6 bases). This CDR3 region has 14 residues. Germline lookup yields CDR1 SGHDT and CDR2 YYEEEE. The germline V and J ends were trimmed by 4 bases and 1 base, with 11 bases remaining between them. CDR3: CASSPTTGNTEAFF. The DNA of the CDR3 is TGTGCCAGCAGCCCAACGACAGGGAACACTGAAGCTTTCTTT.

The J gene is TRBJ2-7, the V gene TRBV28; tentatively, D is TRBD1 (5 bases). Germline V gene lookup returns CDR1 MDHEN and CDR2 SYDVKM. The CDR3 loop spans 15 amino acids. Between the trimmed V and J ends, which lost 5 bases and 4 bases, there was a span of 18 bases. The CDR3 DNA follows: TGTGCCAGCAGTGGAACCAGGGTCTCCTTGTACGAGCAGTACTTC. Residues: CASSGTRVSLYEQYF.

V gene TRBV9 combines with J gene TRBJ2-2; TRBD2 is a possible D gene (5 bases). The V gene lost 3 bases and the J gene lost 7 bases, with 19 bases spanning the gap. The CDR3 length is 16 residues. Looked up from germline, CDR1 is SGDLS and CDR2 is YYNGEE. The CDR3 DNA follows: TGTGCCAGCAGCGGCGTATCTTACCGGGGTGGCGGGGAGCTGTTTTTT. This codes for CASSGVSYRGGGELFF.

The chain carries TRBV4-3 and TRBJ1-1; D is ambiguous. The CDR3 contains 14 residues. Germline V gene data show CDR1 as LGHNA and CDR2 as YSLEER. Trimming shortened V by 0 bases and J by 3 bases, and 8 bases separated the two germline ends. The CDR3 protein is CASSQDAGDTEAFF. CDR3 coding DNA: TGCGCCAGCAGCCAAGACGCCGGGGACACTGAAGCTTTCTTT.

Relative to its sample, this clone is medium-sized (0.01 to 0.1%). This chain connects TRBV30 to TRBJ1-1; D is perhaps TRBD1 (5 bases). V was cut by 0 bases and J by 3 bases, with 8 bases left in between. Germline CDR1 reads GTSNPN; CDR2 reads SVGIG (reference sequence). CDR3 length equals 13 residues. In DNA form, the CDR3 reads TGTGCCTGGAGTGTATCACAGGACACTGAAGCTTTCTTT. This sequence encodes CAWSVSQDTEAFF.

This clone was seen a handful of times. The V and J genes are TRBV12-3 or TRBV12-4 and TRBJ1-2; the D gene is possibly TRBD1 (5 bases). V lost 5 bases and J lost 4, with 11 bases in between. The length of the CDR3 is 13 residues. Here the CDR3 DNA reads TGTGCCAGCAGTCGCAGGGTAGCCTATGGCTACACCTTC. It specifies CASSRRVAYGYTF.

This chain connects TRBV18 to TRBJ2-3; TRBD1 aligns across 7 bases. CDR1 and CDR2 (germline): KGHSH, LQKENI. The length of the CDR3 is 14 residues. V lost 4 bases and J lost 0; bases outside the gene matches: 1. CDR3 protein: CASSRGQSTDTQYF. The DNA for the CDR3 is TGTGCCAGCTCACGGGGACAGAGCACAGATACGCAGTATTTT.

This chain links TRBV5-6 with TRBJ1-6, with 8 bases identical to TRBD1. V was pared by 4 bases and J by 10 bases, with 7 bases of the junction left unmatched. The CDR3 totals 14 residues. The germline gives CDR1 SGHDT, CDR2 YYEEEE. CDR3 DNA: TGTGCCAGCAGCGTGGACAGGGACCTCTCACCCCTCCACTTT. Amino acid sequence: CASSVDRDLSPLHF.

The chain is built from TRBV3-1 (or the pseudogene TRBV3-2) and TRBJ1-6; D perhaps matches TRBD1 (5 bases). Trimming removed 3 bases at V and 10 bases at J, with 10 bases between. CDR1 LGHDT and CDR2 YNNKEL come from the germline V gene (reference sequence). The CDR3 extends over 13 amino acids. As DNA, the CDR3 is TGTGCCAGCAGCCAGATGGGGGGATCACCCCTCCACTTT. It is translated as CASSQMGGSPLHF.

The chain combines TRBV30 with TRBJ2-7, with 8 bases lining up with TRBD1. There are 15 residues in the CDR3. The V gene's germline CDR1 is GTSNPN and CDR2 SVGIG (reference sequence). V gave up 4 bases and J gave up 5 bases; unmatched junction bases: 13. CDR3 sequence (DNA): TGTGCCTGGAATCCCCTGGACAGGGTCGGCCACGAGCAGTACTTC. Protein: CAWNPLDRVGHEQYF.

This chain uses TRBV18 with TRBJ1-1, with TRBD1 matching over 7 bases. CDR1 KGHSH and CDR2 LQKENI come from the germline V gene. V shed 3 bases, J shed 0 bases, and the junction held 4 bases outside the gene matches. The CDR3 sequence is 15 residues long. CDR3 nucleotides: TGTGCCAGCTCACCGAGGGACAGCATGAACACTGAAGCTTTCTTT. The encoded protein is CASSPRDSMNTEAFF.

This chain links TRBV6-5 with TRBJ1-1, with D possibly matching TRBD1 (5 bases). The germline gives CDR1 MNHEY, CDR2 SVGAGI. CDR3 length: 14 residues. Deletions cut 7 bases from V and 0 bases from J, with 12 bases between. DNA of the CDR3: TGTGCCAGCACTTCAGGGCATATGAACACTGAAGCTTTCTTT. This codes for CASTSGHMNTEAFF.

This sequence joins TRBV27 and TRBJ1-2; 8 bases fit TRBD1. The V segment lost 6 bases and the J segment 8 bases; nucleotides outside the gene matches: 5. Germline V gene sequence: CDR1 MNHEY, CDR2 SMNVEV (reference sequence). There are 12 residues in the CDR3. CDR3 nucleotides: TGTGCCAGCAGGACAGGGGAGAGGGGCTACACCTTC. Amino acids: CASRTGERGYTF.

This clone has just a few counts. The chain employs TRBV18 and TRBJ2-7; 7 bases are shared with TRBD1. Germline V gives CDR1 KGHSH, CDR2 LQKENI. The CDR3 is made up of 13 amino acids. The V gene end was trimmed by 5 bases and the J gene end by 3 bases; junction bases not matched to a gene: 4. CDR3 residues: CASSEQGNYEQYF. CDR3 in DNA: TGTGCCAGCTCAGAACAGGGGAACTACGAGCAGTACTTC. The full variable domain, rest sourced from reference TRBV18 and TRBJ2-7, is NAGVMQNPRHLVRRRGQEARLRCSPMKGHSHVYWYRQLPEEGLKFMVYLQKENIIDESGMPKERFSAEFPKEGPSILRIQQVVRGDSAAYFCASSEQGNYEQYFGPGTRLTVT.

The chain employs TRBV19 and TRBJ2-1; TRBD2 agrees at 8 bases. Trimming took 2 bases from V and 6 from J; bases not matched to a gene: 3. CDR1 is LNHDA, CDR2 SQIVND, per germline (reference sequence). CDR3 length: 14 amino acids. The CDR3 DNA follows: TGTGCCAGTAGTATATCGGGGGGGGCCAATGAGCAGTTCTTC. Residues: CASSISGGANEQFF. The entire variable domain, with the rest obtained from reference TRBV19 and TRBJ2-1, is as follows: DGGITQSPKYLFRKEGQNVTLSCEQNLNHDAMYWYRQDPGQGLRLIYYSQIVNDFQKGDIAEGYSVSREKKESFPLTVTSAQKNPTAFYLCASSISGGANEQFFGPGTRLTVL.

A single count supports this clone. In the same sample, other DNA sequences code for this CDR3. V is TRBV11-2 and J is TRBJ2-3; 10 bases are a match to TRBD2. V lost 1 base and J lost 0; bases outside the gene matches: 10. From germline, CDR1 is SGHAT and CDR2 FQNNGV. The CDR3 consists of 19 residues. This CDR3 is CASSLVASGGARSTDTQYF. Here the CDR3 DNA reads TGTGCCAGCAGCTTAGTTGCCAGCGGGGGGGCCCGGAGCACAGATACGCAGTATTTT.

The chain is built from TRBV5-1 and TRBJ1-2; 9 nucleotides align to TRBD1. The V gene end was trimmed by 0 bases and the J gene end by 4 bases; junction bases not matched to a gene: 7. CDR3 size: 16 residues. Germline V gene data show CDR1 as SGHRS and CDR2 as YFSETQ. The CDR3 reads CASSLVGTGYGYGYTF. In nucleotides, the CDR3 is TGCGCCAGCAGCTTGGTTGGGACAGGGTACGGCTATGGCTACACCTTC.

This chain joins TRBV25-1 and TRBJ1-2, with 8 positions matching TRBD1. The CDR3 is 17 residues long. V lost 2 bases to trimming and J lost 5 bases; unmatched junction nucleotides: 13. The V gene's germline CDR1 is MGHDK and CDR2 SYGVNS. CDR3 residues: CASSEPSSGRGPYGYTF. The CDR3 DNA is TGTGCCAGCAGTGAACCTTCATCGGGCAGGGGGCCTTATGGCTACACCTTC.

This rearrangement joins TRBV7-6 to TRBJ2-5, with 9 positions matching TRBD1. This CDR3 has 15 amino acids. From germline, CDR1 is SGHVS and CDR2 FNYEAQ. Trimming took 5 bases from V and 5 from J; bases not matched to a gene: 9. The CDR3, as DNA: TGTGCCAGCAGCCCGAGACAGGGGGTTGGCGAGACCCAGTACTTC. Translated: CASSPRQGVGETQYF. Full variable domain (outside the CDR3, taken from reference TRBV7-6 and TRBJ2-5): GAGVSQSPRYKVTKRGQDVALRCDPISGHVSLYWYRQALGQGPEFLTYFNYEAQQDKSGLPNDRFSAERPEGSISTLTIQRTEQRDSAMYRCASSPRQGVGETQYFGPGTRLLVL.

The chain has TRBV7-2 and TRBJ1-1; TRBD1 aligns across 9 bases. The germline gives CDR1 SGHTA, CDR2 FQGNSA. The CDR3 has 16 amino acids. Trimming took 5 bases from V and 1 from J; bases not matched to a gene: 8. CDR3: CASSLKGTGTNTEAFF. The DNA for the CDR3 is TGTGCCAGCAGCCTCAAAGGGACAGGGACGAACACTGAAGCTTTCTTT.

The chain carries TRBV3-1 (or the pseudogene TRBV3-2) and TRBJ2-4; TRBD2 might be the D (6 bases). The CDR3 consists of 16 residues. Trimming took 3 bases from V and 1 from J, leaving 13 bases between them. CDR1 and CDR2 (germline): LGHDT, YNNKEL (reference sequence). The CDR3 here is CASSHAGSQAKNIQYF. The DNA of the CDR3 is TGTGCCAGCAGCCATGCGGGGAGTCAGGCCAAAAACATTCAGTACTTC.

The CDR3: CASSEGGFNEKLFF. The CDR3 nucleotides are TGTGCCAGCAGTGAAGGAGGGTTTAATGAAAAACTGTTTTTT. V and J are TRBV2 and TRBJ1-4; D gene ambiguous. The CDR3 is 14 amino acids. CDR1 and CDR2 from the germline V gene are SNHLY and FYNNEI. V lost 1 base to trimming and J lost 4 bases, with 7 bases between them.

In this sample, this clone turned up a few times. Written as DNA, the CDR3 is TGTGCCAGCAGTCCCATTAGCGGGGGCACTGAAGCTTTCTTT. Protein sequence: CASSPISGGTEAFF. The J gene is TRBJ1-1, the V gene TRBV3-1 (or the pseudogene TRBV3-2); possibly TRBD1 for D (5 bases). The CDR3 loop spans 14 amino acids. Per the germline V gene, CDR1 is LGHDT and CDR2 is YNNKEL (reference sequence). V was shortened by 6 bases and J by 4 bases, with 15 bases between the two germline ends.

With regard to this clone: The junction shows a germline mismatch at one end, possibly a read error. The genes are TRBV7-8 and TRBJ1-6, with TRBD1 as a possible D gene (5 bases). The CDR3 is made up of 13 amino acids. Germline loops: CDR1 SGHVS, CDR2 FQNEAQ. The CDR3 coding sequence is TGTGCCAGCAGCACACCAGGGATCTCACCCCCCCACTTT. Protein product: CASSTPGISPPHF.

V gene TRBV27 combines with J gene TRBJ1-6; perhaps TRBD1 as D (6 bases). This CDR3 contains 16 residues. CDR1 is MNHEY and CDR2 is SMNVEV in the germline V gene (reference sequence). V lost 0 bases and J 7 bases, leaving 13 bases between the germline ends. Here the CDR3 DNA reads TGTGCCAGCAGTTTATCGGGGGCGGGCAGAAATTCACCCCTCCACTTT. As protein: CASSLSGAGRNSPLHF.